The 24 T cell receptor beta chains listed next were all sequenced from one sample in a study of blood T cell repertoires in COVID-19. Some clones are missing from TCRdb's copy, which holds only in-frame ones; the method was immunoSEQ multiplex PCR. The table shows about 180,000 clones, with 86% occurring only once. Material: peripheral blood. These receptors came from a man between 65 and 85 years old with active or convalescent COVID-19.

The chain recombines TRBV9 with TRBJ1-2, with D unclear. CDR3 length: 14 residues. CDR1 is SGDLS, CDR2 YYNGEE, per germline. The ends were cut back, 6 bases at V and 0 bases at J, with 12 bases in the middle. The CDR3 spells CASTLTRSNYGYTF. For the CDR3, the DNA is TGTGCCAGCACCCTGACACGATCTAACTATGGCTACACCTTC.

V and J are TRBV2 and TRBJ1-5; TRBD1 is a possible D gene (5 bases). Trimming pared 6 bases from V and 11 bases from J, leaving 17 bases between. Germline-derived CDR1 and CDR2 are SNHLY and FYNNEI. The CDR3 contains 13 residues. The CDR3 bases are TGTGCCAGCAGCCGACAGCCAGATGGGTCCCAGCATTTT. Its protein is CASSRQPDGSQHF.

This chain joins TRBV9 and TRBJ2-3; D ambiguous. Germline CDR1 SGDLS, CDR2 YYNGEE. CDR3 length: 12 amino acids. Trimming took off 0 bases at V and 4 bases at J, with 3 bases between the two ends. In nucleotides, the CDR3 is TGTGCCAGCAGCGTAGCGGCAGATACGCAGTATTTT. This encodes CASSVAADTQYF.

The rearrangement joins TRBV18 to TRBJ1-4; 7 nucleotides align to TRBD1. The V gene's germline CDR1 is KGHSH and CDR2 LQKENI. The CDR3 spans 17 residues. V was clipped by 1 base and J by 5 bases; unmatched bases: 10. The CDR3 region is CASSPLGRGTRNEKLFF. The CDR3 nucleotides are TGTGCCAGCTCACCACTGGGCAGGGGGACACGGAATGAAAAACTGTTTTTT.

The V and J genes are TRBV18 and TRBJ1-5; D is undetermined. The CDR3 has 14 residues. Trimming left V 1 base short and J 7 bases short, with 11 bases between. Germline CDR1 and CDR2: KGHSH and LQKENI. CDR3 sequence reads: CASSPLPEVQPQHF. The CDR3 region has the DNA TGTGCCAGCTCACCACTCCCAGAGGTGCAGCCCCAGCATTTT. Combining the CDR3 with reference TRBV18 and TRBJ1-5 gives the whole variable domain NAGVMQNPRHLVRRRGQEARLRCSPMKGHSHVYWYRQLPEEGLKFMVYLQKENIIDESGMPKERFSAEFPKEGPSILRIQQVVRGDSAAYFCASSPLPEVQPQHFGDGTRLSIL.

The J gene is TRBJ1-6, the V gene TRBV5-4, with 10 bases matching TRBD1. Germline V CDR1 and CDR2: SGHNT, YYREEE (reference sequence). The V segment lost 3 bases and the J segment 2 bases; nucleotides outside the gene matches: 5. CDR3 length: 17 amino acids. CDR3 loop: CASSSDRGLTYNSPLHF. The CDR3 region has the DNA TGTGCCAGCAGCTCCGACAGGGGGCTCACCTATAATTCACCCCTCCACTTT.

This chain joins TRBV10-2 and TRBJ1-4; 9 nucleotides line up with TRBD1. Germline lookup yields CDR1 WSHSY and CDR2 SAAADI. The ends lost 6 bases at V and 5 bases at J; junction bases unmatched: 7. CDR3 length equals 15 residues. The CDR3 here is CASREPGTGNEKLFF. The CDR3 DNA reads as TGCGCCAGCAGGGAACCCGGGACAGGGAATGAAAAACTGTTTTTT.

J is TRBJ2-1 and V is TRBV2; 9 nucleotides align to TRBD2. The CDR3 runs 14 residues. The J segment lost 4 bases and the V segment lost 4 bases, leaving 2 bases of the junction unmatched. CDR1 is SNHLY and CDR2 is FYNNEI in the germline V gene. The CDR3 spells CASSGTSAYNEQFF. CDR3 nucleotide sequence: TGTGCCAGCAGTGGGACTAGCGCGTACAATGAGCAGTTCTTC.

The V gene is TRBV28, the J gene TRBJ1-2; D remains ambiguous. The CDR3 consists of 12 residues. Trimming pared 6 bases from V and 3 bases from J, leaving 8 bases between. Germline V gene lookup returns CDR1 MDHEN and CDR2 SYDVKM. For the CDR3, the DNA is TGTGCCAGCAGGGGCGGGTACTATGGCTACACCTTC. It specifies CASRGGYYGYTF.

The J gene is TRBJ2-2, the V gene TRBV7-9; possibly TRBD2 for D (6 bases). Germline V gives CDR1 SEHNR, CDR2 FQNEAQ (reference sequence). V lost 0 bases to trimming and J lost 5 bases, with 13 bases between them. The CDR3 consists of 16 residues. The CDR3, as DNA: TGTGCCAGCAGCTTAGCGGTAGTAGGAGGGACCGGGGAGCTGTTTTTT. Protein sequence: CASSLAVVGGTGELFF.

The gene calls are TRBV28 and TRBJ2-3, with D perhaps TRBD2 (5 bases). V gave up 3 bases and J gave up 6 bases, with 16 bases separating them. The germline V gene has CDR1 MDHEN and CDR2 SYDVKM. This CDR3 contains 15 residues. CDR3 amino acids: CASSLRRAPGDTQYF. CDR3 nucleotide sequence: TGTGCCAGCAGTTTGAGGCGGGCCCCTGGGGATACGCAGTATTTT. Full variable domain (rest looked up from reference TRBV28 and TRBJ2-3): DVKVTQSSRYLVKRTGEKVFLECVQDMDHENMFWYRQDPGLGLRLIYFSYDVKMKEKGDIPEGYSVSREKKERFSLILESASTNQTSMYLCASSLRRAPGDTQYFGPGTRLTVL.

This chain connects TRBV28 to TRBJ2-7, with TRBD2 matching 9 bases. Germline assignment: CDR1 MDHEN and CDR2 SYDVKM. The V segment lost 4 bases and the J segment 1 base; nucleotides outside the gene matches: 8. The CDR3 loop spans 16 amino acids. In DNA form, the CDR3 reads TGTGCCAGCAGTTCCCACCCTACTAGCGGGTCCTACGAGCAGTACTTC. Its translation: CASSSHPTSGSYEQYF.

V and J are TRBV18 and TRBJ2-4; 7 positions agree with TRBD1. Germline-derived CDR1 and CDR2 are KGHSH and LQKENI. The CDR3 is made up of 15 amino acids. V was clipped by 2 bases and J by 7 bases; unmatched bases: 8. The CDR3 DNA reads TGTGCCAGCTCACCAGCGACAGGGATCGTGAACATTCAGTACTTC. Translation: CASSPATGIVNIQYF. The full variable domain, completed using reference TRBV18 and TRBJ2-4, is NAGVMQNPRHLVRRRGQEARLRCSPMKGHSHVYWYRQLPEEGLKFMVYLQKENIIDESGMPKERFSAEFPKEGPSILRIQQVVRGDSAAYFCASSPATGIVNIQYFGAGTRLSVL.

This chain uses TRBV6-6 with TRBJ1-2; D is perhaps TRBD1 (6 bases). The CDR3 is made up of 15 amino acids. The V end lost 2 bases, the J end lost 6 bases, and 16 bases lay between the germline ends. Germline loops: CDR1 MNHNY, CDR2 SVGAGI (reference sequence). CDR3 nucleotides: TGTGCCAGCAGTTACAGGCAGGGGCTATCCCATGGCTACACCTTC. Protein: CASSYRQGLSHGYTF.

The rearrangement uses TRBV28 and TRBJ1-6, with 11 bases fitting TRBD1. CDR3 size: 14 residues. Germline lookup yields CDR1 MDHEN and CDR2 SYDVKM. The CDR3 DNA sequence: TGTGCAGGCCGAGGGACAGGGGGGAATTCACCCCTCCACTTT. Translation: CAGRGTGGNSPLHF.

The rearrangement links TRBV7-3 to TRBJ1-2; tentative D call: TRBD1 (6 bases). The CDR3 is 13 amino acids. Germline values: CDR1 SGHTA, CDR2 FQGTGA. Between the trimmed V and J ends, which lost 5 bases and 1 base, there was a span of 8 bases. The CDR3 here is CASSKDSNYGYTF. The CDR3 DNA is TGTGCCAGCAGCAAGGACAGTAACTATGGCTACACCTTC.

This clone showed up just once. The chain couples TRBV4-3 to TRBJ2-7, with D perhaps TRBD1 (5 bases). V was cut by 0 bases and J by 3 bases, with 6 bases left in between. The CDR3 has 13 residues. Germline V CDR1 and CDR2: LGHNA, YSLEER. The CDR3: CASSQDRVYEQYF. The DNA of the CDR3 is TGCGCCAGCAGCCAAGACAGGGTCTACGAGCAGTACTTC.

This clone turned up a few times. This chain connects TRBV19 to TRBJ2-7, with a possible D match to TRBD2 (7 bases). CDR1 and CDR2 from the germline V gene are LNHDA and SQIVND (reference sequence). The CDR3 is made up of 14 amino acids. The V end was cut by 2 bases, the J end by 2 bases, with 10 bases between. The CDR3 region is CASSIRRGPYEQYF. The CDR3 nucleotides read TGTGCCAGTAGTATACGGCGGGGGCCCTACGAGCAGTACTTC.

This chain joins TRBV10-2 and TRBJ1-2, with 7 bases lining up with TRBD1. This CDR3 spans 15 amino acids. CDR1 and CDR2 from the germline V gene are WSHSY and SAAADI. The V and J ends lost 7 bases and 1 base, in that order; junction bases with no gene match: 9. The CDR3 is CASTKTGANNYGYTF. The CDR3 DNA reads TGCGCCAGCACGAAAACAGGGGCCAATAACTATGGCTACACCTTC.

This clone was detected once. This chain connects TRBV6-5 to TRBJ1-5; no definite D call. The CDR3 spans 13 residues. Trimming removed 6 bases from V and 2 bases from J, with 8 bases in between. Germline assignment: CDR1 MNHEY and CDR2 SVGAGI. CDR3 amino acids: CASSAIGNQPQHF. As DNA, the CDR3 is TGTGCCAGCAGCGCCATAGGCAATCAGCCCCAGCATTTT.

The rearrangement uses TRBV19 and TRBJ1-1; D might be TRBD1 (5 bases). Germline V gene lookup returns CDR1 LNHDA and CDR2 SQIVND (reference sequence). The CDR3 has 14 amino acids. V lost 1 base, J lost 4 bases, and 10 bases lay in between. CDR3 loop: CASSIGVRGTEAFF. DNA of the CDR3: TGTGCCAGTAGTATAGGTGTTAGGGGCACTGAAGCTTTCTTT.

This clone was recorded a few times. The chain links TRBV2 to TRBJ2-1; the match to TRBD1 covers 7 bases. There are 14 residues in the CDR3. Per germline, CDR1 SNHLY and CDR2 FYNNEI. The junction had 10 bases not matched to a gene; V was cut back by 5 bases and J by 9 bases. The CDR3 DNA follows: TGTGCCAGCAGTATAACCGTGGCAGGGGGTGAGCAGTTCTTC. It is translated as CASSITVAGGEQFF.

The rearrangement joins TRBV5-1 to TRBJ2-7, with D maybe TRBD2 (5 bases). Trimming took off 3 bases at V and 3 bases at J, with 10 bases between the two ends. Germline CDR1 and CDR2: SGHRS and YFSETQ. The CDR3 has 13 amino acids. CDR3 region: CASSSGVYYEQYF. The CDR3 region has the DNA TGCGCCAGCAGCTCCGGGGTTTACTACGAGCAGTACTTC.

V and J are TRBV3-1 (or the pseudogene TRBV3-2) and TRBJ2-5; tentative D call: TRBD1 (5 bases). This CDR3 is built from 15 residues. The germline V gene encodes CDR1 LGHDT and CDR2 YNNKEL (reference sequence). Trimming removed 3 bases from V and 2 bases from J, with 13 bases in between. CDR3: CASSHVARVQETQYF. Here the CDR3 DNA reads TGTGCCAGCAGCCATGTAGCCAGGGTACAAGAGACCCAGTACTTC.